The clone carrying this TCR beta chain has a handful of counts. Assay: immunoSEQ multiplex PCR; the TCRdb copy retains only in-frame clones and omits some. The sample includes more than 45,000 clones, approximately 95% of them seen just once. The data belong to a study of human thymus T cells. Deletions cut 1 base from V and 10 bases from J, with 8 bases between. The length of the CDR3 is 13 residues. The germline CDR1 and CDR2 sequences are LGHNT and FRNRAP. The sample consisted of blood. The sequence came from a boy under two years old with a congenital heart defect but otherwise immunologically healthy. This rearrangement joins TRBV12-5 to TRBJ1-6, with no clear D. The CDR3 DNA is TGTGCTAGTGGTTTGGGTAGTGGGTCACCCCTCCACTTT. It codes for CASGLGSGSPLHF.